This entry features one TCR beta chain sequence. The method was immunoSEQ multiplex PCR; TCRdb's version includes in-frame clones alone and lacks a portion of them. Of about 160,000 clones listed, over 75% are singletons. CDR1 is SGHNT and CDR2 is YENEEA in the germline V gene. Trimming removed 2 bases from V and 4 bases from J, with 14 bases in between. The CDR3 has 16 amino acids. The data originate from a study of blood T cell repertoires in COVID-19. Background on the study: The cDNA or gDNA used as material had been derived from T cells, B-cell-depleted T cells, or PBMCs.

V usage is TRBV11-3 and J usage is TRBJ2-2, with unresolved D. Specimen: PBMCs or T cells enriched from blood (not recorded which). The clonotype originates from a woman aged 45-60 years who had recovered from COVID-19. This CDR3 is CASSLRGFTSTGELFF. CDR3 sequence (DNA): TGTGCCAGCAGCTTACGCGGATTCACATCCACCGGGGAGCTGTTTTTT.